These 11 T cell receptor beta chains came from one sample sequenced in a study of spatial heterogeneity in lung cancer. General study findings and limits: In tumors, expanded intratumoral alpha and beta TCR counts tracked mutation counts.

Time point described: sample taken at primary tumor resection. These receptors' targets are unknown. One entry per CDR3 protein results from TCRdb running MiXCR on the 5' RACE reads. This repertoire shows about 3,300 distinct CDR3 sequences, around 8.1% found once; its top ten account for around 16%. This material consisted of lung tumor tissue, taken at surgery. All receptors derive from a male donor with early-stage non-small cell lung cancer.

The J gene is TRBJ2-7, the V gene TRBV6-5; TRBD2 is a possible D gene (7 bases). Germline V CDR1 and CDR2: MNHEY, SVGAGI. V was trimmed by 8 bases and J by 4 bases, leaving 15 bases between them. This CDR3 is 13 amino acids long. As DNA, the CDR3 is TGTGCCAGCCAGCGGGACATCCAATACGAGCAGTACTTC. Amino acids: CASQRDIQYEQYF.

This clonotype was observed many times. The V gene is TRBV20-1, the J gene TRBJ1-1; the D is unclear. The length of the CDR3 is 12 residues. Per the germline V gene, CDR1 is DFQATT and CDR2 is SNEGSKA (reference sequence). The V gene lost 5 bases and the J gene lost 2 bases, with 9 bases spanning the gap. CDR3 sequence: CSAQDGNTEAFF. The CDR3 DNA follows: TGCAGTGCTCAGGACGGTAACACTGAAGCTTTCTTT.

This clonotype is labeled large. V is TRBV28 and J is TRBJ1-1; the D gene is possibly TRBD1 (5 bases). Germline values: CDR1 MDHEN, CDR2 SYDVKM. This CDR3 region has 17 residues. Trimming stripped 3 bases from V and 1 base from J, with 18 bases between. The CDR3 sequence: CASSFLPGHTQNTEAFF. In DNA form, the CDR3 reads TGTGCCAGCAGTTTTCTTCCTGGACATACACAGAACACTGAAGCTTTCTTT.

This clonotype has ten or more counts. V is TRBV7-2 and J is TRBJ1-4, with D tentatively TRBD1 (5 bases). The CDR3 is 15 amino acids. V was shortened by 2 bases and J by 0 bases, with 7 bases between the two germline ends. Germline-derived CDR1 and CDR2 are SGHTA and FQGNSA. CDR3 region: CASSLWGSTNEKLFF. Written as DNA, the CDR3 is TGTGCCAGCAGCTTATGGGGCTCAACTAATGAAAAACTGTTTTTT.

This clonotype occurred many times. V usage is TRBV20-1 and J usage is TRBJ2-5; D gene unclear. CDR1 and CDR2 (germline): DFQATT, SNEGSKA (reference sequence). This CDR3 spans 15 amino acids. Trimming took 6 bases from V and 1 from J, leaving 18 bases between them. CDR3 residues: CSAPSPRGIQETQYF. The CDR3 DNA is TGCAGTGCACCCTCCCCTCGCGGAATCCAAGAGACCCAGTACTTC.

This clonotype is labeled as medium-sized. CDR3 amino acids: CASSSDSGNTIYF. The CDR3 DNA reads as TGTGCCAGCAGCTCAGACTCTGGAAACACCATATATTTT. The chain uses TRBV7-3 and TRBJ1-3; D uncertain. This CDR3 has 13 amino acids. From germline, CDR1 is SGHTA and CDR2 FQGTGA. Trimming shortened V by 4 bases and J by 0 bases, and 4 bases separated the two germline ends.

Judged by abundance, this clonotype is medium-sized (0.01 to 0.1%). V gene TRBV3-1 combines with J gene TRBJ2-2, with 7 bases aligning to TRBD2. The CDR3 has 15 residues. Germline trimming cut 4 bases from V and 6 bases from J; bases unmatched to any gene: 8. The germline V gene encodes CDR1 LGHDT and CDR2 YNNKEL (reference sequence). CDR3 DNA sequence: TGTGCCAGCAGCCCCTCAGCGGGGTTCGCCGGGGAGCTGTTTTTT. Residues: CASSPSAGFAGELFF.

Sample share makes this clonotype large. This chain links TRBV2 with TRBJ2-5; 8 bases fit TRBD2. The germline CDR1 and CDR2 sequences are SNHLY and FYNNEI. This CDR3 is 12 amino acids long. V shed 8 bases and J 4 bases; nucleotides not matched to a gene: 3. The CDR3: CASFAGGETQYF. Here the CDR3 DNA reads TGTGCCAGCTTTGCGGGAGGAGAGACCCAGTACTTC.

By sample fraction, this clonotype is medium-sized. The gene calls are TRBV2 and TRBJ2-2; 11 nucleotides line up with TRBD2. After removal of 5 bases from V and 1 base from J, the junction contained 3 bases not matched to a gene. From germline, CDR1 is SNHLY and CDR2 FYNNEI. The CDR3 length is 16 residues. The CDR3 protein is CASSILAGVNTGELFF. As DNA, the CDR3 is TGTGCCAGCAGTATACTAGCGGGGGTGAACACCGGGGAGCTGTTTTTT.

By sample share, this clonotype is medium-sized. The chain uses TRBV12-3 or TRBV12-4 and TRBJ1-2, with unresolved D. The CDR3 sequence is 14 residues long. The V gene lost 3 bases and the J gene lost 7 bases, with 15 bases spanning the gap. The CDR3 DNA follows: TGTGCCAGCAGTTTGTGGAGGGAAACGGCTGGCTACACCTTC. Protein: CASSLWRETAGYTF.

By proportion, this clonotype is medium-sized. The chain has TRBV27 and TRBJ1-5; D is unclear. The CDR3 loop spans 11 amino acids. Germline-derived CDR1 and CDR2 are MNHEY and SMNVEV (reference sequence). V lost 4 bases, J lost 3 bases, and 1 base lay in between. CDR3 protein: CASSSNQPQHF. CDR3 nucleotides: TGTGCCAGCAGTTCCAATCAGCCCCAGCATTTT.